The next 9 T cell receptor beta chains were all read from a single sample in a study of T cells in Graves' hyperthyroidism and ophthalmopathy. Researchers amplified the TCR beta CDR3 regions from RNA transcripts. Carried out on the TCR CDR3, a first-round RT-PCR used the HTBI primer set. TCRdb re-called the multiplex PCR reads through MiXCR, storing one row per CDR3 protein. This sample has some 400,000 distinct CDR3 sequences, with approximately 19% found just once. The specimen was blood. These receptors were obtained from a woman between 18 and 30 years old with Graves' hyperthyroidism.

Ten or more counts support this clonotype. J is TRBJ2-2 and V is TRBV2; D gene uncertain. Trimming removed 4 bases at V and 2 bases at J, with 8 bases between. Looked up from germline, CDR1 is SNHLY and CDR2 is FYNNEI. The CDR3 runs 14 residues. CDR3 in DNA: TGTGCCAGCAGTGCCAGGACCAACACCGGGGAGCTGTTTTTT. Its protein product is CASSARTNTGELFF. Variable domain in full (rest from reference TRBV2 and TRBJ2-2): EPEVTQTPSHQVTQMGQEVILRCVPISNHLYFYWYRQILGQKVEFLVSFYNNEISEKSEIFDDQFSVERPDGSNFTLKIRSTKLEDSAMYFCASSARTNTGELFFGEGSRLTVL.

The sample holds many counts of this clonotype. The chain recombines TRBV15 with TRBJ1-1, with 8 bases identical to TRBD1. CDR1 LNHNV and CDR2 YYDKDF come from the germline V gene (reference sequence). The CDR3 length is 17 residues. J lost 5 bases, V lost 2 bases, and 13 bases had no gene match. The CDR3 nucleotides are TGTGCCACCAGCAGATTTGGGTGGGGGCAGGGGGCAACTGAAGCTTTCTTT. Amino acid sequence: CATSRFGWGQGATEAFF.

This clonotype was found many times. The rearrangement links TRBV29-1 to TRBJ1-5; 7 bases align to TRBD1. V was pared by 6 bases and J by 2 bases, with 7 bases of the junction left unmatched. CDR1 is SQVTM and CDR2 is ANQGSEA in the germline V gene. The CDR3 loop spans 14 amino acids. In DNA, the CDR3 is TGCAGCGTAAGACAGGGACCGGGCAATCAGCCCCAGCATTTT. This encodes CSVRQGPGNQPQHF.

This clonotype has at least ten counts. The chain couples TRBV5-1 to TRBJ1-1; unclear D gene. The V gene lost 0 bases and the J gene lost 10 bases, with 7 bases spanning the gap. The germline CDR1 and CDR2 sequences are SGHRS and YFSETQ. The CDR3 extends over 11 amino acids. CDR3 in DNA: TGCGCCAGCAGCTTGGGGGCTTCAGCTTTCTTT. Its protein is CASSLGASAFF. The full variable domain, its missing parts supplied by reference TRBV5-1 and TRBJ1-1, is KAGVTQTPRYLIKTRGQQVTLSCSPISGHRSVSWYQQTPGQGLQFLFEYFSETQRNKGNFPGRFSGRQFSNSRSEMNVSTLELGDSALYLCASSLGASAFFGQGTRLTVV.

This clonotype has a count of ten or more. V usage is TRBV7-8 and J usage is TRBJ2-5; D is unclear. Germline CDR1 and CDR2: SGHVS and FQNEAQ. The CDR3 is 13 residues long. Trimming pared 11 bases from V and 5 bases from J, leaving 18 bases between. The CDR3, as DNA: TGTGCCGGTTCGTTCTTCAGAGAGGAGACCCAGTACTTC. Translation: CAGSFFREETQYF.

The rearrangement joins TRBV28 to TRBJ2-7; either TRBD1 or TRBD2 may supply D (6 bases each). CDR3 length equals 14 residues. The V end lost 7 bases, the J end lost 1 base, and 14 bases lay between the germline ends. Germline values: CDR1 MDHEN, CDR2 SYDVKM. Written as DNA, the CDR3 is TGTGCCAGCACCCTAACAGGGAGGTCCTACGAGCAGTACTTC. Translation: CASTLTGRSYEQYF.

As concerns this clonotype: This may arise from a read error, as a much more abundant clone is one base away. V usage is TRBV12-3 or TRBV12-4 and J usage is TRBJ2-5; 8 nucleotides match TRBD2. The CDR3 consists of 14 residues. The chain's CDR3 is CASSPSGPDGTKYF. CDR3 sequence (DNA): TGTGCCAGCAGCCCTAGCGGGCCGGACGGGACCAAGTACTTC.

This clonotype was counted at least ten times. This chain uses TRBV13 with TRBJ1-1, with D uncertain. The germline V and J ends were trimmed by 4 bases and 6 bases, with 12 bases remaining between them. The CDR3 length is 13 residues. Germline V gives CDR1 PRHDT, CDR2 FYEKMQ (reference sequence). The CDR3 DNA is TGTGCCAGCAGCTCGATTAGTCGGGCTGAAGCTTTCTTT. Its translation is CASSSISRAEAFF.

The V and J genes are TRBV18 and TRBJ1-1, with D unclear. The V gene lost 3 bases and the J gene lost 9 bases, with 14 bases spanning the gap. Germline V gives CDR1 KGHSH, CDR2 LQKENI. This CDR3 contains 13 residues. CDR3 in amino acids: CASSPLSLGQAFF. The CDR3 bases are TGTGCCAGCTCACCCCTCTCCCTAGGTCAAGCTTTCTTT. Variable domain in full (rest from reference TRBV18 and TRBJ1-1): NAGVMQNPRHLVRRRGQEARLRCSPMKGHSHVYWYRQLPEEGLKFMVYLQKENIIDESGMPKERFSAEFPKEGPSILRIQQVVRGDSAAYFCASSPLSLGQAFFGQGTRLTVV.